Below, 10 T cell receptor beta chains from the same sample are listed, as sequenced in a study of graft-versus-host responses after intestinal transplantation. Assay used: immunoSEQ multiplex PCR; TCRdb lists only in-frame clones, some missing. This sample has around 21,000 clones, with about 55% found just once. The sequencing used alloreactive CD4+ T cells from a mixed lymphocyte reaction culture, collected before intestinal transplant. Regarding subset: CFSE-low proliferating T cells sorted from roughly six-day pre-transplant mixed lymphocyte reaction (GvH or HvG direction). These receptors came from a human patient who received an intestinal transplant.

The chain is built from TRBV30 and TRBJ1-1, with TRBD1 as a possible D gene (6 bases). Trimming pared 0 bases from V and 0 bases from J, leaving 14 bases between. The V gene's germline CDR1 is GTSNPN and CDR2 SVGIG (reference sequence). The CDR3 runs to 16 residues. As DNA, the CDR3 is TGTGCCTGGAGTGTTCAGGGGCTATTGGTGAACACTGAAGCTTTCTTT. This sequence encodes CAWSVQGLLVNTEAFF. Complete variable domain (other parts from reference TRBV30 and TRBJ1-1): SQTIHQWPATLVQPVGSPLSLECTVEGTSNPNLYWYRQAAGRGLQLLFYSVGIGQISSEVPQNLSASRPQDRQFILSSKKLLLSDSGFYLCAWSVQGLLVNTEAFFGQGTRLTVV.

The CDR3 here is CASSLTGTGREKLFF. In nucleotides, the CDR3 is TGTGCCAGCAGCTTAACTGGGACAGGGCGAGAAAAACTGTTTTTT. The chain has TRBV11-2 and TRBJ1-4; 9 bases align to TRBD1. The CDR3 sequence is 15 residues long. Germline CDR1 SGHAT, CDR2 FQNNGV. Trimming removed 2 bases from V and 8 bases from J; junction bases left unmatched: 6. The full variable domain, completed using reference TRBV11-2 and TRBJ1-4, is EAGVAQSPRYKIIEKRQSVAFWCNPISGHATLYWYQQILGQGPKLLIQFQNNGVVDDSQLPKDRFSAERLKGVDSTLKIQPAKLEDSAVYLCASSLTGTGREKLFFGSGTQLSVL.

V is TRBV27 and J is TRBJ2-2; D is undetermined. The germline V gene has CDR1 MNHEY and CDR2 SMNVEV (reference sequence). V lost 4 bases and J lost 7, with 13 bases in between. The CDR3 sequence is 14 residues long. The DNA of the CDR3 is TGTGCCAGCAGTTCCGGCCTAGTGGGCGGGGAGCTGTTTTTT. Protein product: CASSSGLVGGELFF.

The chain carries TRBV10-3 and TRBJ2-3, with D possibly matching TRBD2 (6 bases). The V and J ends lost 8 bases and 1 base respectively, with 10 bases between them. From germline, CDR1 is ENHRY and CDR2 SYGVKD. This CDR3 contains 13 residues. This chain's CDR3 is CAIAGGGTDTQYF. The DNA of the CDR3 is TGTGCCATCGCGGGCGGGGGCACAGATACGCAGTATTTT.

The genes are TRBV10-3 and TRBJ2-7; 8 positions agree with TRBD1. J lost 5 bases, V lost 10 bases, and 10 bases had no gene match. The CDR3 contains 13 residues. Per the germline V gene, CDR1 is ENHRY and CDR2 is SYGVKD. The CDR3 region is CATTRTGFHEQYF. In nucleotides, the CDR3 is TGTGCCACCACACGGACAGGGTTCCACGAGCAGTACTTC.

This clone appeared a few times. The chain recombines TRBV19 with TRBJ1-1; 10 bases line up with TRBD1. The CDR3 totals 15 residues. Losses at the gene ends were 5 bases for V and 2 bases for J; bases not matched to a gene: 5. Germline loops: CDR1 LNHDA, CDR2 SQIVND (reference sequence). The CDR3 loop reads CASSPRDRGNTEAFF. The CDR3 bases are TGTGCCAGTAGTCCCCGGGACAGGGGCAACACTGAAGCTTTCTTT.

The chain carries TRBV4-1 and TRBJ1-5; 8 bases agree with TRBD1. Germline V gene data show CDR1 as MGHRA and CDR2 as YSYEKL. The CDR3 is 16 amino acids. The J segment lost 6 bases and the V segment lost 0 bases, leaving 7 bases of the junction unmatched. Written as DNA, the CDR3 is TGCGCCAGCAGCCAAGATCTCACAGGGGGAAGTCAGCCCCAGCATTTT. Encoded protein: CASSQDLTGGSQPQHF.

The sample holds a few counts of this clone. The chain joins TRBV6-5 to TRBJ2-7; 7 bases line up with TRBD2. CDR3 length equals 14 residues. Germline V gene sequence: CDR1 MNHEY, CDR2 SVGAGI. V gave up 0 bases and J gave up 3 bases; unmatched junction bases: 2. CDR3 amino acids: CASSYSWGGYEQYF. CDR3 in DNA: TGTGCCAGCAGTTACTCCTGGGGGGGCTACGAGCAGTACTTC.

In this sample, this clone turned up a few times. This chain uses TRBV2 with TRBJ2-7; 11 bases fit TRBD2. The CDR3 has 14 amino acids. Germline-derived CDR1 and CDR2 are SNHLY and FYNNEI. V trimming: 7 bases; J trimming: 3 bases; junction bases outside the gene matches: 5. CDR3 in DNA: TGTGCCAGCATGATTAGCGGGGGGGGCTACGAGCAGTACTTC. It translates to CASMISGGGYEQYF.

This clone has just a few counts. This sequence joins TRBV11-2 and TRBJ2-7; 7 bases fit TRBD2. V lost 3 bases to trimming and J lost 6 bases; unmatched junction nucleotides: 5. The CDR3 is made up of 13 amino acids. Looked up from germline, CDR1 is SGHAT and CDR2 is FQNNGV. CDR3 loop: CASSFGLVPEQYF. In DNA form, the CDR3 reads TGTGCCAGCAGCTTCGGACTAGTCCCCGAGCAGTACTTC.